The following is a TCR beta chain sequence with its context. Sequenced by immunoSEQ multiplex PCR; TCRdb stores in-frame clones only, minus some. This sample has just under 65,000 clones; 70% to 90% occur once, and the top ten carry roughly 6%. The data were taken from a study of control samples from healthy donors and cancer patients. The sample comprised blood. The receptor was derived from a man in his forties or fifties in good health.

CDR3 in DNA: TGTGCCAGCAGTTACCGGAAGAGCGACGAGCAGTACTTC. Translating gives CASSYRKSDEQYF. This chain joins TRBV6-6 and TRBJ2-7; D gene ambiguous. V lost 2 bases to trimming and J lost 5 bases, with 10 bases between them. This CDR3 has 13 amino acids. CDR1 and CDR2 (germline): MNHNY, SVGAGI (reference sequence).